This T cell receptor (beta chain) was identified during a study of early T cells in non-severe SARS-CoV-2 infection. Study at large: Bulk RNA isolated from unsorted whole blood underwent sequencing; chains were not paired.

In this sample, this clonotype turned up a few times. Its antigen is unknown. CDR1 and CDR2 (germline): SQVTM, ANQGSEA. Trimming took 5 bases from V and 4 from J, leaving 20 bases between them. This CDR3 spans 15 amino acids. Attachment of unique molecular identifiers was made to individual cDNA molecules. TCRdb itself ran the 5' RACE reads through MiXCR, one entry per CDR3 protein. In the table there are 55,000 to 65,000 distinct CDR3 sequences, roughly 10% of which are singletons. Study-wide results and limits: CD4 and private specificities were missed by VDJdb matching, which favored anti-spike CD8 responses.

The chain combines TRBV29-1 with TRBJ1-2, with D maybe TRBD1 (5 bases). This TCR was sampled from an adult who was a healthcare worker with PCR-confirmed SARS-CoV-2 infection or an uninfected control (not recorded which). The sequenced material came from whole blood. The CDR3 DNA reads TGCAGCGTTCGAGACACGATACGGGACCTCTATGGCTACACCTTC. This translates into CSVRDTIRDLYGYTF.